This entry lists 17 T cell receptor beta chains sequenced from one sample in a study of T-cell reconstitution after alpha-beta-depleted transplantation in children. Unique molecular identifiers were built into the TCRbeta library. TCRdb redid the calling of the PCR reads with MiXCR, one entry per CDR3 protein. The table records around 440,000 distinct CDR3 sequences, roughly 10% of them present only once. The input for sequencing was PBMCs, taken before TCRalphabeta/CD19-depleted stem cell transplant. All receptors come from a child aged 2 to 10 with inherited bone marrow failure, due to receive a stem cell transplant.

This clonotype was found many times. The gene calls are TRBV11-2 and TRBJ2-1, with D perhaps being TRBD1 or TRBD2 (5 bases each). Germline CDR1 reads SGHAT; CDR2 reads FQNNGV. Trimming removed 1 base from V and 7 bases from J, with 11 bases in between. The CDR3 runs 14 residues. The CDR3 spells CASSLGGARNEQFF. The CDR3 bases are TGTGCCAGCAGCTTAGGAGGGGCGCGTAATGAGCAGTTCTTC.

The sample holds many counts of this clonotype. The chain carries TRBV4-3 and TRBJ2-1, with D perhaps TRBD2 (6 bases). The CDR3 runs to 15 residues. Trimming removed 1 base from V and 4 bases from J, with 11 bases in between. Germline assignment: CDR1 LGHNA and CDR2 YSLEER. This chain's CDR3 is CASSQGLAIYNEQFF. The CDR3 nucleotides read TGCGCCAGCAGCCAAGGGCTAGCGATTTACAATGAGCAGTTCTTC.

This clonotype was observed at least ten times. The chain is built from TRBV6-1 and TRBJ2-1; 10 nucleotides align to TRBD2. The germline V gene encodes CDR1 MNHNS and CDR2 SASEGT. After removal of 5 bases from V and 8 bases from J, the junction contained 15 bases not matched to a gene. CDR3 size: 17 residues. The CDR3 DNA reads TGTGCCAGCAGTCCCCGGGCTAGCGGGAGTTTAGGCGATGAGCAGTTCTTC. This encodes CASSPRASGSLGDEQFF.

This clonotype was recorded at least ten times. This sequence joins TRBV12-3 or TRBV12-4 and TRBJ2-3; 7 nucleotides align to TRBD2. After removal of 11 bases from V and 3 bases from J, the junction contained 5 bases not matched to a gene. The CDR3 covers 12 residues. This CDR3 is CAVAAGTDTQYF. The DNA for the CDR3 is TGTGCCGTAGCAGCGGGAACAGATACGCAGTATTTT.

This clonotype was recorded at least ten times. The rearrangement uses TRBV7-2 and TRBJ2-5, with D unresolved. This CDR3 has 13 residues. V was clipped by 1 base and J by 3 bases, with 6 bases between them. Germline V gives CDR1 SGHTA, CDR2 FQGNSA. This CDR3 reads CASSLDPEETQYF. Written as DNA, the CDR3 is TGTGCCAGCAGCTTAGATCCTGAAGAGACCCAGTACTTC.

This clonotype was seen ten or more times. This sequence joins TRBV12-3 or TRBV12-4 and TRBJ2-1, with D perhaps matching TRBD2 (5 bases). Trimming left V 5 bases short and J 4 bases short, with 15 bases between. The CDR3 length is 15 residues. The CDR3 DNA reads TGTGCCAGCAGTCCCCGGGCGCTAGCTTACAATGAGCAGTTCTTC. Its translation is CASSPRALAYNEQFF.

Many counts were recorded for this clonotype. V gene TRBV29-1 combines with J gene TRBJ1-3; D may be TRBD1 (6 bases). The CDR3 runs 14 residues. The V end was cut by 4 bases, the J end by 2 bases, with 12 bases between. Germline V gene lookup returns CDR1 SQVTM and CDR2 ANQGSEA. CDR3 amino acids: CSVAPRGPGNTIYF. In DNA, the CDR3 is TGCAGCGTTGCCCCCAGGGGACCTGGAAACACCATATATTTT.

This clonotype was counted at least ten times. The chain uses TRBV24-1 and TRBJ2-4; D is perhaps TRBD2 (5 bases). The CDR3 sequence is 13 residues long. Germline V gives CDR1 KGHDR, CDR2 SFDVKD. Trimming took off 9 bases at V and 2 bases at J, with 10 bases between the two ends. CDR3 protein: CATSSGSKNIQYF. CDR3 bases: TGTGCCACCTCGAGCGGATCCAAAAACATTCAGTACTTC.

This clonotype was detected ten times or more. V gene TRBV29-1 combines with J gene TRBJ2-1; D is unresolved. The germline V gene has CDR1 SQVTM and CDR2 ANQGSEA. V was pared by 6 bases and J by 8 bases, with 17 bases between. This CDR3 spans 13 amino acids. CDR3 in amino acids: CSVSGPQSDEQFF. CDR3 nucleotides: TGCAGCGTCTCCGGACCCCAGAGCGATGAGCAGTTCTTC.

This clonotype was detected only a few times. CDR3 sequence: CASSPYYWRLAGAYNEQFF. DNA of the CDR3: TGTGCCAGCAGCCCCTACTACTGGCGGCTAGCGGGAGCCTACAATGAGCAGTTCTTC. The chain has TRBV7-2 and TRBJ2-1, with TRBD2 identical over 10 bases. Unmatched junction bases numbered 15, after V lost 5 bases and J lost 2 bases. CDR3 length: 19 residues. Germline V CDR1 and CDR2: SGHTA, FQGNSA.

This clonotype was picked up many times. The V and J genes are TRBV2 and TRBJ1-5; 8 bases are shared with TRBD1. V shed 6 bases, J shed 1 base, and the junction held 8 bases outside the gene matches. Germline CDR1 is SNHLY and CDR2 is FYNNEI. The CDR3 length is 16 residues. The CDR3 loop is CASRAGGWASNQPQHF. CDR3 DNA: TGTGCCAGCAGGGCAGGGGGCTGGGCGAGCAATCAGCCCCAGCATTTT.

This clonotype was seen a few times. This chain uses TRBV20-1 with TRBJ2-1; 8 nucleotides match TRBD2. Germline CDR1 and CDR2: DFQATT and SNEGSKA (reference sequence). The CDR3 spans 12 residues. V lost 3 bases and J lost 9; bases outside the gene matches: 4. The CDR3 loop is CSARPTSGEQFF. In DNA, the CDR3 is TGCAGTGCTAGGCCAACTAGCGGTGAGCAGTTCTTC.

The chain joins TRBV7-2 to TRBJ1-5; 12 nucleotides match TRBD1. There are 14 residues in the CDR3. With V trimmed by 1 base and J by 15 bases, 7 bases remained unmatched. The V gene's germline CDR1 is SGHTA and CDR2 FQGNSA. The CDR3 reads CASSLDGGTGGRHF. The CDR3 DNA is TGTGCCAGCAGCTTAGATGGTGGGACAGGGGGCCGGCATTTT.

As to this clonotype: Just one base apart from a much larger clone, this may be a read error. This chain's CDR3 is CASSLGLAGGCDTQYF. CDR3 nucleotide sequence: TGTGCCAGCAGCTTGGGACTAGCGGGAGGCTGCGATACGCAGTATTTT. The chain combines TRBV5-6 with TRBJ2-3; TRBD2 aligns across 13 bases. V lost 0 bases, J lost 6 bases, and 4 bases stayed unmatched. Germline V gene lookup returns CDR1 SGHDT and CDR2 YYEEEE. CDR3 length equals 16 residues. Full variable domain (remainder filled in from reference TRBV5-6 and TRBJ2-3): DAGVTQSPTHLIKTRGQQVTLRCSPKSGHDTVSWYQQALGQGPQFIFQYYEEEERQRGNFPDRFSGHQFPNYSSELNVNALLLGDSALYLCASSLGLAGGCDTQYFGPGTRLTVL.

At least ten counts were recorded for this clonotype. The genes are TRBV28 and TRBJ2-5; 8 bases fit TRBD1. The junction had 19 bases not matched to a gene; V was cut back by 3 bases and J by 7 bases. The CDR3 spans 18 residues. The germline CDR1 and CDR2 sequences are MDHEN and SYDVKM. The CDR3 DNA reads TGTGCCAGCAGTTTCAGCAGGGGTAGGACAGGGTGGGAGTCGACCCAGTACTTC. Translating gives CASSFSRGRTGWESTQYF.

This clonotype was picked up many times. The chain joins TRBV6-5 to TRBJ1-2, with 9 bases matching TRBD1. V dropped 9 bases and J dropped 5; count of bases not matched to a gene: 19. CDR3 size: 17 residues. Per the germline V gene, CDR1 is MNHEY and CDR2 is SVGAGI. CDR3 nucleotides: TGTGCCAGTCTTCTCCCTCCGGGACAGGGAAAGGATTATGGCTACACCTTC. It is translated as CASLLPPGQGKDYGYTF.

This clonotype was counted at least ten times. The chain carries TRBV5-5 and TRBJ2-5; D possibly corresponds to TRBD1 (6 bases). The CDR3 sequence is 13 residues long. CDR1 is SGHKS and CDR2 is YYEKEE in the germline V gene (reference sequence). Trimming shortened V by 4 bases and J by 2 bases, and 9 bases separated the two germline ends. The CDR3 loop is CASSMGTQETQYF. The CDR3 bases are TGTGCCAGCAGCATGGGGACACAAGAGACCCAGTACTTC.